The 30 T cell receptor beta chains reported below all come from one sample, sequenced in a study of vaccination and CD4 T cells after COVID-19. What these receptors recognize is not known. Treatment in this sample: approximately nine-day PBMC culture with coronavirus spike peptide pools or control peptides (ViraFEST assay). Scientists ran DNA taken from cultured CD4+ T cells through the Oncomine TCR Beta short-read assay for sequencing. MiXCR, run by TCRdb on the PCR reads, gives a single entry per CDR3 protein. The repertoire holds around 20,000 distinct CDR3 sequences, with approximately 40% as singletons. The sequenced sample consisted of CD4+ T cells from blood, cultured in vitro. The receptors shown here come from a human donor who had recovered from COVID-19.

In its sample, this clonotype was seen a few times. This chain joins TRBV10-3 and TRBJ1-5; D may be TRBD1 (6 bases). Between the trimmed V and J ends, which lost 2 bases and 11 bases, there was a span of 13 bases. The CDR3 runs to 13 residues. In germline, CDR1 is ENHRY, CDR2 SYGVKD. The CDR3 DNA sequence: TGTGCCATCAGTGAGAGTGGGGGCGGAACCCAGCATTTT. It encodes CAISESGGGTQHF.

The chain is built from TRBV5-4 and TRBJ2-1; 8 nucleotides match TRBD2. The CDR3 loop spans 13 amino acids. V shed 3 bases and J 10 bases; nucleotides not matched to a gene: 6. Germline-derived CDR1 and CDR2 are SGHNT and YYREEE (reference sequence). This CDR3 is CASSWGLVEEQFF. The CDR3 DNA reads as TGTGCCAGCAGCTGGGGACTAGTGGAAGAGCAGTTCTTC.

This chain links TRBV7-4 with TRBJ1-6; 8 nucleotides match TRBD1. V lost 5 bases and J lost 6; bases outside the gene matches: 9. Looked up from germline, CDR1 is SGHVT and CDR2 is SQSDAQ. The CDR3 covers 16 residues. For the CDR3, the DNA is TGTGCCAGCAGCGTCGGAGACAGGGGAGCTAATTCACCCCTCCACTTT. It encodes CASSVGDRGANSPLHF.

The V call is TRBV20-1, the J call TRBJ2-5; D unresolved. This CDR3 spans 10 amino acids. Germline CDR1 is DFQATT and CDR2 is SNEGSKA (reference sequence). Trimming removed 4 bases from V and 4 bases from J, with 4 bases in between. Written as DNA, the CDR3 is TGCAGTGCTATCGGAGAGACCCAGTACTTC. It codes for CSAIGETQYF.

CDR3: CASSWSPGSGNTIYF. For the CDR3, the DNA is TGTGCCAGCAGTTGGTCCCCCGGCTCTGGAAACACCATATATTTT. The genes are TRBV27 and TRBJ1-3, with unresolved D. CDR1 is MNHEY and CDR2 is SMNVEV in the germline V gene (reference sequence). This CDR3 is 15 amino acids long. V was pared by 4 bases and J by 0 bases, with 10 bases between.

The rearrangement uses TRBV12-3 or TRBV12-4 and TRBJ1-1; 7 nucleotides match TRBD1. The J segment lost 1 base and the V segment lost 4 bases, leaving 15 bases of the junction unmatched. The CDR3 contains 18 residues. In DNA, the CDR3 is TGTGCCAGCAGTTCAAATATGTTAGGGGGCGTGAAGAACACTGAAGCTTTCTTT. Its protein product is CASSSNMLGGVKNTEAFF.

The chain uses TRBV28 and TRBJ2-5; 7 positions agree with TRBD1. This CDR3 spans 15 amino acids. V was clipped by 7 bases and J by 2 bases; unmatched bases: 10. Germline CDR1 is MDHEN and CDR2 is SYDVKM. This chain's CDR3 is CASKKPRGFQETQYF. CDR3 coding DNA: TGTGCCAGCAAAAAACCCAGGGGGTTTCAAGAGACCCAGTACTTC.

The DNA of the CDR3 is TGTGCCAGCACGGTCTCCCCGGGGACTGAAGCTTTCTTT. Protein: CASTVSPGTEAFF. V is TRBV6-1 and J is TRBJ1-1; D is ambiguous. Germline values: CDR1 MNHNS, CDR2 SASEGT. V was clipped by 7 bases and J by 5 bases, with 14 bases between them. The CDR3 covers 13 residues.

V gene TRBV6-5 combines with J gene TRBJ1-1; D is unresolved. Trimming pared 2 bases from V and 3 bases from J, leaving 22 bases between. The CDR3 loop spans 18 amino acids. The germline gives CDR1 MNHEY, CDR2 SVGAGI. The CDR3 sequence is CASSYQTSWSGVDTEAFF. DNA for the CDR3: TGTGCCAGCAGTTACCAAACGTCCTGGTCCGGTGTCGACACTGAAGCTTTCTTT.

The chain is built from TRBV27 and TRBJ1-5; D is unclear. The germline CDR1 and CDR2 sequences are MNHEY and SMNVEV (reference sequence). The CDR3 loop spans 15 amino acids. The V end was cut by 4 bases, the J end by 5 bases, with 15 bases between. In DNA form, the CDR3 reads TGTGCCAGCAGTTCCACCCCCCCGACGGATCAGCCCCAGCATTTT. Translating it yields CASSSTPPTDQPQHF.

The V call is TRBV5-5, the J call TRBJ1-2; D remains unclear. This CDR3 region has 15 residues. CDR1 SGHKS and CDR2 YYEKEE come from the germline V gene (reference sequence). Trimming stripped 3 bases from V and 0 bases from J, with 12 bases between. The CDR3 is CASSSGYSSNYGYTF. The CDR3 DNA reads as TGTGCCAGCAGCTCGGGTTATTCCTCTAACTATGGCTACACCTTC.

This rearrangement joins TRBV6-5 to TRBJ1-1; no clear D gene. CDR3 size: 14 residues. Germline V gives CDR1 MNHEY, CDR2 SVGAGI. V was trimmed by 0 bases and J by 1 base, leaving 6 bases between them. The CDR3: CASSYSTGNTEAFF. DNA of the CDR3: TGTGCCAGCAGTTACTCAACTGGGAACACTGAAGCTTTCTTT.

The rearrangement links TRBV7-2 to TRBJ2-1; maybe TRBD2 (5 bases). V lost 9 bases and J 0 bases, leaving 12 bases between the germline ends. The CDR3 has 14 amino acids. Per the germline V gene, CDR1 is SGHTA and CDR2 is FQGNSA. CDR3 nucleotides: TGTGCCAGTAGAGCGGCCAGCTCCTACAATGAGCAGTTCTTC. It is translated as CASRAASSYNEQFF.

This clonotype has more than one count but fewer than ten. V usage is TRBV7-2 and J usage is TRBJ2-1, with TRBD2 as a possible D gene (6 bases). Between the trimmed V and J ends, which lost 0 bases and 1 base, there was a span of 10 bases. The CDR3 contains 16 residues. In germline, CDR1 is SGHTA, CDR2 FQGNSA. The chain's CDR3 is CASSLALGSSYNEQFF. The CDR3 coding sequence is TGTGCCAGCAGCTTAGCGCTCGGGAGTTCCTACAATGAGCAGTTCTTC.

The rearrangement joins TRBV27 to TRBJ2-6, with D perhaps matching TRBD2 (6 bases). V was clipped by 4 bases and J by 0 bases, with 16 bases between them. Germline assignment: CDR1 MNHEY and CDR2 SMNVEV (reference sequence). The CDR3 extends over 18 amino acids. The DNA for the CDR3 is TGTGCCAGCAGTTCCGCGGGACTCCAAAGCTCTGGGGCCAACGTCCTGACTTTC. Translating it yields CASSSAGLQSSGANVLTF.

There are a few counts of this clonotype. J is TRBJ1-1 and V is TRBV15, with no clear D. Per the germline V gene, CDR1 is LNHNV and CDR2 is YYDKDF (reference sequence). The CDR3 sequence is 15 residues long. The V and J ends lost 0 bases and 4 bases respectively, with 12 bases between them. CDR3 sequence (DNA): TGTGCCACCAGCAGAGATGTACTCGGGTCCACTGAAGCTTTCTTT. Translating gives CATSRDVLGSTEAFF.

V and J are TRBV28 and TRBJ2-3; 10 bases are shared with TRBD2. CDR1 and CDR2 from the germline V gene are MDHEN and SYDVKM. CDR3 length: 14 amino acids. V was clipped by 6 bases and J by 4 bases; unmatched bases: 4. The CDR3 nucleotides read TGTGCCAGCAGACTAGCGGGGTGGGCAGATACGCAGTATTTT. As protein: CASRLAGWADTQYF.

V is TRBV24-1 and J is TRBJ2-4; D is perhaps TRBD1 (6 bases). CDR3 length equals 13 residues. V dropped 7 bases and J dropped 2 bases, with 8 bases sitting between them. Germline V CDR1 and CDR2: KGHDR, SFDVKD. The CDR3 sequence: CATRDSSKNIQYF. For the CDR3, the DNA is TGTGCCACCAGGGACAGTTCCAAAAACATTCAGTACTTC.

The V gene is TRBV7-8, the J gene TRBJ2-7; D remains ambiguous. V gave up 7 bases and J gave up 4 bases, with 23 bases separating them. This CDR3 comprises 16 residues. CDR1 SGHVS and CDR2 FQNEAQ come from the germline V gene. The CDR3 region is CASTKMGAGSGYEQYF. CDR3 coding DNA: TGTGCCAGCACAAAAATGGGCGCAGGTAGTGGGTACGAGCAGTACTTC.

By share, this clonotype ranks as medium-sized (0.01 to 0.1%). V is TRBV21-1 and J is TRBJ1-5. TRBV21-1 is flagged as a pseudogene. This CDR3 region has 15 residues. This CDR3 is CASSKAANSNQPQHF. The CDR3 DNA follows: TGTGCCAGCAGCAAGGCCGCTAACAGCAATCAGCCCCAGCATTTT.

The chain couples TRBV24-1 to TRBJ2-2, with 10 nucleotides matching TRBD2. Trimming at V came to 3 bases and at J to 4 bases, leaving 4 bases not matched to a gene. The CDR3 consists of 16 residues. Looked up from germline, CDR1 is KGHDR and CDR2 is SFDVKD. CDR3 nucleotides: TGTGCCACCAGTGATACATCTAGCGGGAGCACCGGGGAGCTGTTTTTT. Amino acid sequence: CATSDTSSGSTGELFF.

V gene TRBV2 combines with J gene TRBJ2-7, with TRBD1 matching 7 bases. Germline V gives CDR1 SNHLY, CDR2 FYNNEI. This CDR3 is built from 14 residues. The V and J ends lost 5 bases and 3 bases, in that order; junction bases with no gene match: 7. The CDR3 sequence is CASSRQGGIYEQYF. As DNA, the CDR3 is TGTGCCAGCAGTCGACAGGGCGGTATCTACGAGCAGTACTTC.

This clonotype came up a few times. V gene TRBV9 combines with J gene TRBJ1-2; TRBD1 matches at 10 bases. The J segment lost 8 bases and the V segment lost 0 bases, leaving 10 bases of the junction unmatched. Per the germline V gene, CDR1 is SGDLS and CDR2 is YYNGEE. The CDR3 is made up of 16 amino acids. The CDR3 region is CASSVVPLDRGEGYTF. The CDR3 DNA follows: TGTGCCAGCAGCGTAGTACCGCTGGACAGGGGGGAGGGCTACACCTTC.

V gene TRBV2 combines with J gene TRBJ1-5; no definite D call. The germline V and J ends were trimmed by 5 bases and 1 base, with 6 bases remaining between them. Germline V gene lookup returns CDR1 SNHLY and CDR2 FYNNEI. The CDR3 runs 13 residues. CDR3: CASSQQSNQPQHF. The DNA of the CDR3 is TGTGCCAGCAGTCAACAAAGCAATCAGCCCCAGCATTTT. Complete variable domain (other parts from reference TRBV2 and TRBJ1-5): EPEVTQTPSHQVTQMGQEVILRCVPISNHLYFYWYRQILGQKVEFLVSFYNNEISEKSEIFDDQFSVERPDGSNFTLKIRSTKLEDSAMYFCASSQQSNQPQHFGDGTRLSIL.

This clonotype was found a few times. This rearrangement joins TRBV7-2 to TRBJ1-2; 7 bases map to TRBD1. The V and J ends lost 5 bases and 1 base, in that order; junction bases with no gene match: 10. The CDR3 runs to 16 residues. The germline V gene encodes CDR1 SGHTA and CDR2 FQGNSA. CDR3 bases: TGTGCCAGCAGCGTTAGGGACAGCAGTTATAACTATGGCTACACCTTC. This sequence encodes CASSVRDSSYNYGYTF.

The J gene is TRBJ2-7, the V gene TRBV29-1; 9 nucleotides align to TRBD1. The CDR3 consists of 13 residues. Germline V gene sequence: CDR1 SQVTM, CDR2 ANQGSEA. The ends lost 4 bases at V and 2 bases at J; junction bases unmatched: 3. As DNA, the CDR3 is TGCAGCGTTGCCAGGGACAGGGCCTACGAGCAGTACTTC. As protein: CSVARDRAYEQYF.

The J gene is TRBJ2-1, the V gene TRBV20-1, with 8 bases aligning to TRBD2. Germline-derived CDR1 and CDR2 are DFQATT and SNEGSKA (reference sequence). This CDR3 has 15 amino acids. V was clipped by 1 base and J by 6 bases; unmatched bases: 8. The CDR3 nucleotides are TGCAGTGCTAGAGTACCCGGGACTAGTGCCAATGAGCAGTTCTTC. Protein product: CSARVPGTSANEQFF.

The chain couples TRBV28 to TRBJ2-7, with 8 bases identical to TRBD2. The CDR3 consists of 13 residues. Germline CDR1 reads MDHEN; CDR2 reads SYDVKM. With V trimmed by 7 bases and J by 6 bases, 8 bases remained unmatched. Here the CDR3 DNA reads TGTGCCAGCACGGCGGGAGGATCGCGCGAGCAGTACTTC. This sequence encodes CASTAGGSREQYF.

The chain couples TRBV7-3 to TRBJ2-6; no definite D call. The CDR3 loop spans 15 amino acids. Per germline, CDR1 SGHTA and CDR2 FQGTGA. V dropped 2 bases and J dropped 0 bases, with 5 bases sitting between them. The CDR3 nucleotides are TGTGCCAGCAGCTTAGGGTACTCTGGGGCCAACGTCCTGACTTTC. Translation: CASSLGYSGANVLTF.

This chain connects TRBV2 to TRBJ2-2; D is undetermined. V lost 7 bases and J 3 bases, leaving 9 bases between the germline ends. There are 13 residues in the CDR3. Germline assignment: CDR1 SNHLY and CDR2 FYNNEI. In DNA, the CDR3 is TGTGCCAGCATTCAGGCGTACACCGGGGAGCTGTTTTTT. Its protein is CASIQAYTGELFF.